These 17 T cell receptor beta chains came from one sample sequenced in a study of Ad26.COV2.S vaccination and SARS-CoV-2 variants. Sequencing used immunoSEQ multiplex PCR; TCRdb keeps in-frame clones, though not all of them. The table includes some 390,000 clones, 89% detected once. Treatment in this sample: about 20 received Ad26.COV2.S at low or high dose, single or two shots; about 5 received placebo; per-sample allocation not given. The study sampled participants on day 63 after the first vaccine or placebo injection. Material: peripheral blood, obtained in a trial of Ad26.COV2.S vaccine versus placebo. The receptors derive from a person between 18 and 59 years old who received the Ad26.COV2.S COVID-19 vaccine or a placebo.

V is TRBV7-9 and J is TRBJ1-1; D is unclear. V dropped 0 bases and J dropped 1 base, with 6 bases sitting between them. The germline CDR1 and CDR2 sequences are SEHNR and FQNEAQ (reference sequence). The CDR3 totals 14 residues. CDR3 residues: CASSLASGNTEAFF. The CDR3 bases are TGTGCCAGCAGCTTAGCTTCGGGGAACACTGAAGCTTTCTTT.

This clone was found once. This rearrangement joins TRBV28 to TRBJ1-2; perhaps TRBD1 as D (6 bases). Germline V gene lookup returns CDR1 MDHEN and CDR2 SYDVKM. With 6 bases removed from V and 2 bases from J, the gap between germline ends came to 10 bases. There are 13 residues in the CDR3. The CDR3 protein is CASRSGQNYGYTF. In DNA form, the CDR3 reads TGTGCCAGCAGGTCCGGACAGAACTATGGCTACACCTTC.

This clone was seen a few times. The V gene is TRBV2, the J gene TRBJ1-3, with 7 nucleotides matching TRBD1. From germline, CDR1 is SNHLY and CDR2 FYNNEI. The CDR3 has 16 amino acids. With 6 bases clipped from V and 2 bases from J, the junction kept 10 bases outside the gene matches. The chain's CDR3 is CASSSGTVSPGNTIYF. CDR3 DNA sequence: TGTGCCAGCAGCTCCGGGACAGTTTCTCCTGGAAACACCATATATTTT.

This clone has just one count. The chain combines TRBV24-1 with TRBJ2-7; no clear D. Trimming shortened V by 6 bases and J by 4 bases, and 12 bases separated the two germline ends. The CDR3 totals 13 residues. Looked up from germline, CDR1 is KGHDR and CDR2 is SFDVKD. CDR3 nucleotide sequence: TGTGCCACCAGTCTAACCGTCAGTTACGAGCAGTACTTC. This gives the protein CATSLTVSYEQYF.

The V call is TRBV28, the J call TRBJ2-7; D is possibly TRBD2 (5 bases). Germline CDR1 reads MDHEN; CDR2 reads SYDVKM. V was shortened by 7 bases and J by 3 bases, with 7 bases between the two germline ends. The CDR3 is made up of 11 amino acids. The CDR3 is CASNRGYEQYF. The CDR3 coding sequence is TGTGCCAGCAATCGGGGCTACGAGCAGTACTTC.

The chain uses TRBV12-3 or TRBV12-4 and TRBJ2-7; 7 nucleotides align to TRBD2. The V and J ends lost 7 bases and 0 bases, in that order; junction bases with no gene match: 3. This CDR3 is 13 amino acids long. Here the CDR3 reads CASNLAGSYEQYF. CDR3 nucleotide sequence: TGTGCCAGCAACTTAGCGGGCTCCTACGAGCAGTACTTC.

V and J are TRBV6-2 or TRBV6-3 and TRBJ2-7, with 10 bases aligning to TRBD2. The trim removed 5 bases at V and 3 bases at J, leaving 4 bases unmatched. The CDR3 sequence is 14 residues long. Looked up from germline, CDR1 is MNHEY and CDR2 is SVGEGT. CDR3 amino acids: CASSRAGGYYEQYF. In DNA, the CDR3 is TGTGCCAGCAGTCGAGCGGGAGGGTACTACGAGCAGTACTTC.

The rearrangement joins TRBV7-6 to TRBJ1-1; D uncertain. This CDR3 is 16 amino acids long. The germline gives CDR1 SGHVS, CDR2 FNYEAQ. V lost 2 bases and J 0 bases, leaving 13 bases between the germline ends. The CDR3 DNA reads as TGTGCCAGCAGCTTAAAACGGGTTGGAATGAACACTGAAGCTTTCTTT. Amino acid sequence: CASSLKRVGMNTEAFF.

V gene TRBV30 combines with J gene TRBJ2-7; 7 bases match TRBD2. The CDR3 consists of 12 residues. The V and J ends lost 5 bases and 6 bases, in that order; junction bases with no gene match: 7. Germline lookup yields CDR1 GTSNPN and CDR2 SVGIG (reference sequence). The DNA of the CDR3 is TGTGCCTGGGGGGAGGGCCGCTCCGAGCAGTACTTC. This encodes CAWGEGRSEQYF.

V and J are TRBV10-3 and TRBJ1-3; a weak D match, TRBD1 (5 bases). The length of the CDR3 is 14 residues. V dropped 7 bases and J dropped 0 bases, with 10 bases sitting between them. Germline V gene data show CDR1 as ENHRY and CDR2 as SYGVKD. In DNA form, the CDR3 reads TGTGCCATCATGCAGGGCAGCTCTGGAAACACCATATATTTT. Amino acids: CAIMQGSSGNTIYF.

The CDR3 DNA reads TGTGCCAGCAGCCCCGACCTGGGCGGGATTGATACAGATACGCAGTATTTT. Translated, it gives CASSPDLGGIDTDTQYF. The J gene is TRBJ2-3, the V gene TRBV27; TRBD2 is a possible D gene (6 bases). The CDR3 has 17 amino acids. The germline CDR1 and CDR2 sequences are MNHEY and SMNVEV (reference sequence). V was cut by 6 bases and J by 3 bases, with 22 bases left in between.

The chain is built from TRBV9 and TRBJ2-3; 7 bases are a match to TRBD2. The CDR3 covers 16 residues. Per the germline V gene, CDR1 is SGDLS and CDR2 is YYNGEE. Losses at the gene ends were 0 bases for V and 0 bases for J; bases not matched to a gene: 4. The CDR3 loop is CASSVGSSGSTDTQYF. The CDR3 bases are TGTGCCAGCAGCGTAGGCAGTAGCGGGAGCACAGATACGCAGTATTTT.

The chain's CDR3 is CASKGQSGRTDTQYF. The DNA of the CDR3 is TGTGCCAGTAAGGGGCAGAGCGGGAGAACAGATACGCAGTATTTT. The rearrangement joins TRBV19 to TRBJ2-3; TRBD2 aligns across 8 bases. V gave up 7 bases and J gave up 3 bases; unmatched junction bases: 9. The germline V gene encodes CDR1 LNHDA and CDR2 SQIVND (reference sequence). CDR3 length: 15 amino acids.

Concerning this clone itself: Mismatch with germline at one junction end may stem from a read error. This chain joins TRBV3-1 (or the pseudogene TRBV3-2) and TRBJ1-2; tentatively, D is TRBD1 (6 bases). CDR3 length equals 14 residues. Germline CDR1 reads LGHDT; CDR2 reads YNNKEL (reference sequence). CDR3: CASGHAQGFYGYTF. The DNA for the CDR3 is TGTGCCAGCGGCCACGCACAGGGTTTCTATGGCTACACCTTC.

Note on this clone: A read error may account for a junction end that differs from germline. The CDR3 nucleotides read TGTGCTAGCAGCTTATCCGGACAGGGGAGAGAGACCCAGTACTTC. Translation: CASSLSGQGRETQYF. The chain combines TRBV7-7 with TRBJ2-5, with 9 bases that match TRBD1. Germline-derived CDR1 and CDR2 are SSHAT and FNYEAQ (reference sequence). The length of the CDR3 is 15 residues.

The V and J genes are TRBV30 and TRBJ2-7, with D possibly TRBD1 on 6 matching bases. Germline CDR1 GTSNPN, CDR2 SVGIG (reference sequence). The V end lost 7 bases, the J end lost 4 bases, and 11 bases lay between the germline ends. CDR3 size: 11 residues. The CDR3 DNA reads as TGTGCCTCCGGGACAATATACGAGCAGTACTTC. Translating it yields CASGTIYEQYF.

The chain couples TRBV6-1 to TRBJ1-2; 10 bases align to TRBD1. V shed 3 bases and J 5 bases; nucleotides not matched to a gene: 6. The CDR3 runs to 15 residues. Germline lookup yields CDR1 MNHNS and CDR2 SASEGT. In nucleotides, the CDR3 is TGTGCCAGCAGTGATGAGGGACAGGGGTCGTATGGCTACACCTTC. Its protein product is CASSDEGQGSYGYTF.